These T cell receptor beta chains were read from a single sample in a study of shared clonotypes between healthy human individuals. Measured with immunoSEQ multiplex PCR; TCRdb has only the in-frame clones, and not every one. The sample shows 650,000 to 750,000 clones, around 72% of them seen only once. Material for sequencing was memory CD4+ T cells sorted from blood. The receptors here all came from a woman aged 30 to 39 in good health. CDR3s include the opening cysteine and the closing phenylalanine or tryptophan. D genes are given only for firm matches. Only part of the rows carry a size: once, few, many, or a class if the clone is expanded.

>-|TRBJ1-1|TRBV2|-
TGTGCCAGTGTCAGGGAAACCTATGAAGCTTTCTTT
CASVRETYEAFF
>once|TRBJ1-1|TRBV11-3|-
TGTGCCAGCAGGAACACTGAAGCTTTCTTT
CASRNTEAFF
>-|TRBJ1-5|TRBV15|-
TGTGCCACCAGCCTATCGGGCAGGGGTTTCAATCAGCCCCAGCATTTT
CATSLSGRGFNQPQHF
>-|TRBJ2-3|TRBV6-5|TRBD2
TGTGCCAGCAGTTACTCGCGGACTAGCGAACCAGATACGCAGTATTTT
CASSYSRTSEPDTQYF
>few|TRBJ2-2|TRBV19|-
TGTGCCAGTACAGTAGGCATCACCGGGGAGCTGTTTTTT
CASTVGITGELFF
>-|TRBJ1-4|TRBV19|-
TGTGCCAGTTCCACCCCCGAAAAACTGTTTTTT
CASSTPEKLFF
>-|TRBJ1-5|TRBV27|-
TGTGCCAGCAGTTTTAGCCCGGGGGATGCTAGCAATCAGCCCCAGCATTTT
CASSFSPGDASNQPQHF
>-|TRBJ1-3|TRBV18|-
TGTGCCAGCTCACCACCGGGACCGGGAACTGGAAACACCATATATTTT
CASSPPGPGTGNTIYF
>-|TRBJ2-4|TRBV2|-
TGTGCCAGCAGTGAAGGGACAGAACTAGCCAAAAACATTCAGTACTTC
CASSEGTELAKNIQYF
>-|TRBJ2-7|TRBV19|-
TGTGCCAGTAGTATCCGGCTAGACATCCCTATCTACGAGCAGTACTTC
CASSIRLDIPIYEQYF
>-|TRBJ1-5|TRBV7-8|-
TGTGCCAGCAGCCATAATAATCAGCCCCAGCATTTT
CASSHNNQPQHF
>-|TRBJ2-1|TRBV6-5|TRBD2
TGTGCCAGCAGTTTACTCCGGACTAGCGGAAGTAATGAGCAGTTCTTC
CASSLLRTSGSNEQFF
>-|TRBJ1-2|TRBV5-1|TRBD1
TGCGCCAGCAGCTTCGGAGACAGGGATTCGGGTGGCTACACCTTC
CASSFGDRDSGGYTF
>-|TRBJ1-1|TRBV7-8|-
TGTGCCAGCAGCTCCCGGACTTGGAACACTGAAGCTTTCTTT
CASSSRTWNTEAFF
>-|TRBJ1-2|TRBV6-1|-
TGTGCCAGCAGTGAAGCGGGCCGTCAGAAATCCAACTATGGCTACACCTTC
CASSEAGRQKSNYGYTF
>-|TRBJ2-7|TRBV28|-
TGTGCCAGCAGCACGGGACGGGGGCCGTACGAGCAGTACTTC
CASSTGRGPYEQYF
>few|TRBJ2-7|TRBV5-1|TRBD1
TGCGCCAGCAGCTTGGCCCATCGCAAGGGGGCTGGTTACGAGCAGTACTTC
CASSLAHRKGAGYEQYF
>-|TRBJ1-1|TRBV7-9|-
TGTGCCAGCAGCTTAGGGTCTGGGACTGAAGCTTTCTTT
CASSLGSGTEAFF
>-|TRBJ2-3|TRBV5-5|TRBD1
TGTGCCAGCAGCTTGCCGACAGGGGGGGATACGCAGTATTTT
CASSLPTGGDTQYF
>few|TRBJ1-2|TRBV28|TRBD1
TGTGCCATCCGGGACAGGGCAGCTAACTATGGCTACACCTTC
CAIRDRAANYGYTF
>-|TRBJ1-3|TRBV7-9|-
TGTGCCAGCAGCTTGTTCGGGGAACTAGCTGGAAACACCATATATTTT
CASSLFGELAGNTIYF
>-|TRBJ2-1|TRBV11-3|TRBD2
TGTGCCAGCAGCTTGGGCGGACTAGCGACTTACAATGAGCAGTTCTTC
CASSLGGLATYNEQFF
>-|TRBJ1-1|TRBV5-1|-
TGCGCCAGTAAAACCCAGGTTGGCGACACTGAAGCTTTCTTT
CASKTQVGDTEAFF
>-|TRBJ1-1|TRBV11-2|-
TGTGCCAGCAGACTTATATCCGGGCCCACTGAAGCTTTCTTT
CASRLISGPTEAFF
>-|TRBJ2-7|TRBV18|TRBD1
TGTGCCAGCTCACCTTACGCCCGGACAGGGCGTTCCTACGAGCAGTACTTC
CASSPYARTGRSYEQYF
>many|TRBJ1-1|TRBV4-2|TRBD1
TGTGCCAGCAGCCCCAGCCGGGACAGGCTTAGTCAGGGGTTTGAAGCTTTCTTT
CASSPSRDRLSQGFEAFF
>-|TRBJ1-1|TRBV29-1|-
TGCAGCGTTGAAGCCCTGGGACGAGAAGCTTTCTTT
CSVEALGREAFF
>-|TRBJ2-3|TRBV7-9|-
TGTGCCAGCAGATACTACGGACTTGGTACGCAGTATTTT
CASRYYGLGTQYF
>-|TRBJ2-7|TRBV27|TRBD2
TGTGCCAGCAGTCTCGTAGAGGGACTAGCAGGCGAGCAGTACTTC
CASSLVEGLAGEQYF
>-|TRBJ2-4|TRBV11-2|-
TGTGCCAGCAGCACCGAGACAATGATTACCAAAAACATTCAGTACTTC
CASSTETMITKNIQYF
>-|TRBJ2-2|TRBV4-1|TRBD2
TGCGCCAGCAGCCGGGGGAGACTAGCAAGTACCGGGGAGCTGTTTTTT
CASSRGRLASTGELFF
>-|TRBJ2-7|TRBV28|TRBD2
TGTGCCAGCAGCCGGGGACTAGCGGGATTCGAGCAGTACTTC
CASSRGLAGFEQYF
>-|TRBJ2-1|TRBV11-2|-
TGTGCCAGCAGCTTAGAACAGCGCTCCATTGTCAATGAGCAGTTCTTC
CASSLEQRSIVNEQFF